This T cell receptor beta chain was obtained from a study of cytotoxic CD8 clonotypes in ibrutinib-treated CLL. The authors obtained roughly 1.8 micrograms of genomic DNA from cryopreserved PBMCs for TCR beta libraries. The study, taken as a whole, reports: Sampling times, which were not matched between the groups, differed between sustained-remission patients and progressing patients. Under therapy, public clonotypes either contracted or stayed stable, and they were uncommon.

This clone appeared a single time. As yet, its antigen is unknown. The V gene lost 0 bases and the J gene lost 8 bases, with 11 bases spanning the gap. The CDR3 runs to 14 residues. Per the germline V gene, CDR1 is SGHAT and CDR2 is FQNNGV. TCRdb keeps only in-frame clones here, not all; method: immunoSEQ multiplex PCR. The sample consists of some 200,000 clones, roughly three quarters of them appearing once. This clonotype originated in a human donor with chronic lymphocytic leukemia. This specimen consisted of PBMCs, obtained after 12 months of ibrutinib treatment. The chain has TRBV11-2 and TRBJ2-1; D unresolved. CDR3 nucleotides: TGTGCCAGCAGCTTAGATCGGGTTGGCTATGAGCAGTTCTTC. It codes for CASSLDRVGYEQFF.